These T cell receptor beta chains were read from a single sample in a study of T cell repertoires in cytomegalovirus infection. TCRdb processed the reads anew with MiXCR; each CDR3 protein has one entry. The data show fewer than 1,000,000 distinct CDR3 sequences, roughly a third seen once. No antigen has been assigned to these receptors. Here the sequenced sample was cultured CD8+ T cells from PBMCs, taken from culture after CMV antigen stimulation. All receptors come from a human donor in good health (CMV status not recorded). Some clones in this sample may be carry-over from other donors' samples. The CDR3 runs from the conserved cysteine through the conserved F or W. D genes are given only for firm matches. Where a row states a size, it is once, few, many or the class of an expanded clone; other rows omit it.

TRBD1 TRBJ1-3 TRBV20-1 few CSAPGTGEGNTIYF TGCAGTGCTCCCGGGACAGGGGAGGGAAACACCATATATTTT
NA TRBJ1-4 TRBV5-4 NA CASSPGAGKLFF TGTGCCAGCAGCCCCGGGGCGGGGAAACTGTTTTTT
TRBD1 TRBJ2-7 TRBV7-6 many CASSEGQAISYEQYF TGTGCCAGCAGCGAAGGACAGGCAATCTCCTACGAGCAGTACTTC
NA TRBJ2-3 TRBV12-3/TRBV12-4 NA CASSPTGFPFTDTQYF TGTGCCAGCAGTCCTACAGGGTTTCCCTTCACAGATACGCAGTATTTT
NA TRBJ2-1 TRBV27 NA CASGLGVNEQFF TGTGCCAGCGGGTTAGGGGTGAATGAGCAGTTCTTC
NA TRBJ2-2 TRBV7-9 many CASSLPGDAGELFF TGTGCCAGCAGCTTACCGGGGGACGCCGGGGAGCTGTTTTTT
NA TRBJ2-6 TRBV29-1 NA CSVALIYSGANVLTF TGCAGCGTTGCCCTAATTTACTCTGGGGCCAACGTCCTGACTTTC
TRBD2 TRBJ2-2 TRBV10-3 few CAISGGGPITINTGELFF TGTGCCATCAGTGGCGGGGGACCTATCACTATTAACACCGGGGAGCTGTTTTTT
NA TRBJ2-1 TRBV6-6 NA CAIYRGGPYNEQFF TGTGCCATCTATCGGGGTGGACCCTACAATGAGCAGTTCTTC
TRBD1 TRBJ2-5 TRBV12-3/TRBV12-4 NA CASTRQGTEETQYF TGTGCCAGCACCAGACAGGGGACCGAAGAGACCCAGTACTTC
TRBD1 TRBJ2-1 TRBV6-2/TRBV6-3 few CASSYQGVYNEQFF TGTGCCAGCAGTTATCAGGGGGTTTACAATGAGCAGTTCTTC
TRBD1 TRBJ1-5 TRBV19 NA CASRRTGGRPNQPQHF TGTGCCAGTAGAAGGACAGGGGGCAGACCAAATCAGCCCCAGCATTTT
NA TRBJ1-6 TRBV6-5 NA CASSYLGDSWNSPLHF TGTGCCAGCAGTTACCTCGGGGATTCGTGGAATTCACCCCTCCACTTT
NA TRBJ2-2 TRBV28 few CASSLFSGEGAGELFF TGTGCCAGCAGTTTATTTTCTGGAGAAGGGGCCGGGGAGCTGTTTTTT
NA TRBJ2-3 TRBV7-8 many CASSLVTTDTQYF TGTGCCAGCAGCTTAGTCACCACAGATACGCAGTATTTT
TRBD2 TRBJ2-3 TRBV19 NA CATSTNGGALDTQYF TGTGCCACGTCGACTAACGGGGGGGCCCTTGATACGCAGTATTTT
NA TRBJ1-1 TRBV28 NA CASISIEGHTEAFF TGTGCCAGCATCTCTATAGAGGGCCACACTGAAGCTTTCTTT
NA TRBJ2-3 TRBV7-6 few CASSLRGTKTSTDTQYF TGTGCCAGCAGCTTAAGGGGGACTAAGACAAGCACAGATACGCAGTATTTT
NA TRBJ1-1 TRBV7-6 few CASSRNTAHTEAFF TGTGCCAGCAGCCGGAATACAGCTCACACTGAAGCTTTCTTT
NA TRBJ1-1 TRBV20-1 many CSARDGHTEAFF TGCAGTGCTAGAGATGGACACACTGAAGCTTTCTTT
NA TRBJ2-2 TRBV6-5 NA CASSYWGVGFTGELFF TGTGCCAGCAGTTACTGGGGGGTCGGATTCACCGGGGAGCTGTTTTTT
NA TRBJ1-4 TRBV7-6 NA CASSRPQGTTNEKLFF TGTGCCAGCAGCAGACCCCAGGGGACAACTAATGAAAAACTGTTTTTT
NA TRBJ1-5 TRBV10-3 NA CAISESIPENSNQPQHF TGTGCCATCAGTGAGTCCATACCAGAAAATAGCAATCAGCCCCAGCATTTT
NA TRBJ2-5 TRBV25-1 NA CASSGATSQETQYF TGTGCCAGCAGTGGCGCGACTAGTCAAGAGACCCAGTACTTC
TRBD2 TRBJ2-1 TRBV11-1 many CASSATSGTSDEQFF TGTGCCAGCAGCGCGACTAGCGGGACTAGCGATGAGCAGTTCTTC
TRBD1 TRBJ1-1 TRBV14 NA CASSQGWTGAYTEAFF TGTGCCAGCAGCCAAGGGTGGACAGGGGCTTACACTGAAGCTTTCTTT
NA TRBJ2-7 TRBV5-4 few CASSFSRGTYEQYF TGTGCCAGCAGCTTTTCCAGGGGCACCTACGAGCAGTACTTC